One TCR beta chain is described in this entry. This sample stems from a study of cytomegalovirus exposure and HLA in healthy donors. Overall study context: An analysis done earlier identified 117 million unique TCR beta sequences from around 180 million T cells.

PCR used 60 Vbeta primers and 13 Jbeta primers. Sequenced by immunoSEQ multiplex PCR; TCRdb stores in-frame clones only, minus some. The sample holds about 84,000 clones; around three fifths are singletons and the top ten take over 14%. With 8 bases removed from V and 2 bases from J, the gap between germline ends came to 14 bases. This CDR3 comprises 14 residues. Germline values: CDR1 MDHEN, CDR2 SYDVKM. This TCR was recovered from a woman in her thirties or forties in good health and CMV-seropositive. Sequencing used PBMCs. The chain has TRBV28 and TRBJ2-3; D may be TRBD2 (5 bases). CDR3 residues: CASGKGLHTDTQYF. The CDR3 nucleotides are TGTGCCAGCGGGAAAGGACTTCACACAGATACGCAGTATTTT.